The source of this T cell receptor (beta chain) is a study of cytomegalovirus exposure and HLA in healthy donors (dated by TCRdb to the late 2010s). In terms of the full investigation: In an earlier analysis of 587 of the donors, 250 to 350 Gb of sequence data and 100 million or so unique TCR beta sequences from 150 million to 200 million T cells were reported. Approximately 300 gigabases of sequencing data and around 85 million unique TCR sequences made up an early release that covered approximately 620 HLA-typed donors. The genetic ancestry cluster associated with self-reported Caucasian donors included 81% of the 398 genotyped donors. The study aimed to test whether signatures of past pathogen exposure could be identified by cataloging public T cell receptors. The study profiled the T cell repertoires of hundreds of subjects by immunosequencing and related them to cytomegalovirus serostatus. Besides the first cohort of approximately 670 subjects, a separate validation cohort made up of some 110 different subjects was used. High-throughput TCR immunosequencing, statistical association of individual TCRs with disease status, and machine learning were combined to predict cytomegalovirus infection status. A later analysis re-examined previously published TCR beta repertoires from roughly 720 donors and added high-resolution HLA genotyping to investigate patterns of TCR occurrence. In the later analysis, no new phenotypic data were used to find candidate immune exposures; instead, reliance was placed on TCR beta sequences and their occurrence across donors. An earlier analysis of 587 of the donors used high-throughput TCR beta sequencing to judge whether each TCR beta V gene segment behaved as functional or pseudogenic. Donor age, sex, ethnicity and CMV serostatus were collected together with the repertoire data. A later genetic analysis used genome-wide SNP genotypes for about three fifths of the 666 donors, treating that subset as a discovery cohort. All discovery cohort repertoires had been generated using a single sequencing platform. Class I and class II HLA loci were covered by the typing at four-digit resolution. Typing coverage differed by locus: A, B, C, DRB1 and DQB1 were typed in roughly 629-630 donors, DQA1 in 522, DPA1 in roughly 590, and DPB1 in just under 480. A handful of DR-DQ haplotypes were handled as single units for association and clustering because linkage in the cohort was strong. Among 300 to 500 genotyped donors of the cohort, an average of about 240,000 unique TCR beta nucleotide sequences was sequenced per donor, of which 15% to 20% were non-productive.

General study outcomes and caveats: A further reported finding was that TCR beta sequences accurately predicted the HLA-A and HLA-B alleles for most subjects in the first cohort. A later analysis found that TCR association rates varied across HLA loci, with DRB1 alleles showing the most associated TCRs and HLA-C alleles the fewest. Compared with equally common non-associated chains, HLA-associated TCR beta chains in a later analysis were more clonally expanded and had lower generation probabilities. The study listed 150 to 200 TCR beta chains as associated with cytomegalovirus. Sequencing depth was assumed to be roughly uniform across donors in the presence/absence analyses, though that assumption may not hold. In an earlier analysis of approximately 600 of the donors, most TCR beta V segments were observed in productive rearrangements about 87% or about 30% of the time, broadly matching IMGT annotations. Some IMGT-functional V segments, including TRBV6-2 and TRBV6-3, could not be distinguished by the 87-base-pair reads and were therefore excluded. The earlier analysis of fewer than 750 of the donors excluded roughly 17 rarely observed V segments, including chromosome 9 orphons, because counts were too low. Specific HLA alleles were associated with 15,000 to 20,000 TCR beta sequences at a false discovery rate of 0.05 in a later analysis. Cytomegalovirus status was reported to be diagnosed by the classifier with high specificity and sensitivity in both the original and validation cohorts. Three of the identified cytomegalovirus-associated TCR beta chains were confirmed in vitro to be specific for cytomegalovirus antigens. The sequencing pipeline was judged likely to have produced a cluster of highly shared sequence variants as a technical artifact. Correlated functional status among segregating V segments might be attributable to linkage disequilibrium, but an unknown experimental factor could not be ruled out. Most TCR sequences were observed very rarely across donors, whereas some public TCRs were present in many individuals. A later genetic analysis associated a missense DCLRE1C variant with V-gene and J-gene trimming of TCR beta chains, and an independent cohort replicated the association. The cohort was sequenced for TCR beta chains only, and without alpha or paired-chain data the features that could be detected were limited. For the cohort, immune exposure information was limited to CMV serostatus. HLA typing was unavailable for some donors at each locus, so association tests used only the typed subset. According to a later analysis, most CMV-associated TCR beta chains appeared to be HLA-restricted, and the HLA associations seemed to be driven largely by CMV exposure. Strong co-occurrence of HLA alleles, especially DR and DQ, made assigning TCR associations to individual alleles difficult. A later analysis reported that several top co-occurrence clusters appeared linked to parvovirus B19, influenza, CMV and Epstein-Barr virus. In a later genetic analysis, fewer N-insertions in productive TCRs were reported among donors in an Asian-associated ancestry cluster than the roughly 700-donor mean. It was suggested by the authors that the approach could potentially be generalized to other disease states and immunological phenotypes.

The cysteine opens and the phenylalanine closes a CDR3 of 14 amino acids. The kept DNA is CDR3 alone, 42 bases in frame from the first base. The germline V gene encodes CDR1 SGHNT and CDR2 YYREEE (reference sequence). The junction carries 13 bases between V and J, which are trimmed by 2 bases and 7 bases respectively. For this clone: Its antigen has not been determined. No much larger clone is present one base from it, and per-base qualities are unavailable.

Libraries were constructed by the immunoSEQ multiplex PCR assay. The multiplex PCR relied on a mix of 60 forward primers for TCR Vbeta segments and 13 reverse primers for TCR Jbeta segments. The CDR3 region of rearranged TCR beta genes was amplified from genomic DNA with a multiplex PCR assay. On the Illumina HiSeq System, the amplified TCR beta libraries were sequenced as 87-base-pair reads. As for how the authors treated the data: In a later analysis, 80 million or so unique TCR beta chains were counted across the approximately 620 repertoires, and roughly 10 million of these chains were shared by at least two donors. A nearest-neighbor algorithm error-corrected the raw reads and collapsed the reads into unique sequences, merging closely related sequences to remove PCR and sequencing errors. To assign V, D and J gene segments, CDR3 sequences were aligned to IMGT reference sequences. For a sequence to be retained, a match of at least six nucleotides was required to both a V gene segment and a J gene segment. Rearrangements were classified as productive when the CDR3 lacked stop codons and remained in frame with V and J, and all other rearrangements were classified as non-productive. Following IMGT convention, CDR3 was defined as the stretch from the second conserved V-encoded cysteine up to the conserved J-encoded phenylalanine. Sequences without an unambiguous match to a single V gene segment were excluded from the earlier analysis of a few hundred of the donors. An earlier analysis of 587 of the donors classified V segments as functional when productive rearrangements were above 56.7% and as segregating when the standard deviation between donors was above 5%. A statistical classification framework was built for diagnosing cytomegalovirus status from the catalog of TCR beta chain sequences. In a later analysis, V and J genes were assigned by comparing TCR nucleotide sequences against IMGT/GENE-DB human TR gene sequences. A later analysis assigned CDR3 sequences and most-parsimonious VDJ recombination scenarios with the TCRdist pipeline. In a later analysis, every TCR beta chain was defined by the combination of its CDR3 amino acid sequence and its V-gene family, and reads without a unique V-gene family were dropped. A later analysis removed over 500 highly shared, low-generation-probability nucleotide sequences to deal with suspected cross-contamination and a sequencing artifact. For each public chain, a later analysis derived a clonal expansion index from normalized ranks of inferred template counts within each repertoire. In a later analysis, generation probabilities were computed with a VDJ recombination model fitted to out-of-frame rearrangements, and the resulting probabilities were checked against IGoR. In a later analysis, hypergeometric tests were used to score TCR-TCR, TCR-HLA and TCR-CMV co-occurrence, with a repertoire-size bias correction applied to TCR pairs. In a later analysis, false discovery rates were estimated by permuting HLA or CMV assignments 20 times. In a later analysis, co-occurring TCRs were grouped using DBSCAN, with TCRdist sequence similarity added in when clustering inside HLA-allele-positive subsets. Repertoires with fewer than 30,000 or more than 120,000 public chains were left out of co-occurrence clustering, as were five repertoires with anomalous nucleotide sharing. Drawn from immuneACCESS, this table holds only the in-frame rearrangements with V and J called that TCRdb kept. Clones are partly lost; checked studies trace under half to an unresolved V gene and leave the rest unexplained. Clone size and the V and J calls come from that table; the DNA yielded D and trimming. This sample holds 140,000 or so clones; around 82% were observed only once. Around 3% of the sample goes to the ten largest clones.

In total, about 650 healthy bone marrow donors made up the cohort. All cohort members were sampled while nominally healthy, although unrecorded immune exposures were likely present. The donor was CMV seronegative and belonged to the group of 350 to 400 seronegative cohort members. A peripheral blood sample was collected from each donor, and TCR beta sequencing was performed on peripheral blood mononuclear cells. Genomic DNA extraction from the blood cell samples was performed with the Qiagen DNeasy Blood Extraction Kit. The TCR was taken from a female donor in good health and CMV-seronegative. The sample was PBMCs. Recombination connected TRBV5-4 to TRBJ2-1; the D region possibly corresponds to TRBD2 (7 bases align). The DNA sequence is TGTGCCAGCAGCTTAGGGGGAGGGCCTAATGAGCAGTTCTTC. Translated, it reads CASSLGGGPNEQFF.